One and the same sample provided the 19 T cell receptor beta chains below, sequenced in a study of patients and donors after allogeneic stem cell transplantation. TCRdb fed the RT-PCR reads into MiXCR, producing one record per CDR3 protein. The table shows nearly 750 distinct CDR3 sequences, with about 0.85% occurring only once. The specimen sequenced was blood, either unsorted or a sorted T cell fraction (not recorded which). The receptors were sampled from a human donor who was either an allogeneic HSCT recipient or a stem cell or donor lymphocyte infusion donor (not recorded which). It is not recorded whose cells these are; they may come from a transplant donor.

This clonotype is termed medium-sized. The rearrangement uses TRBV7-9 and TRBJ2-7, with D unclear. Trimming stripped 5 bases from V and 0 bases from J, with 11 bases between. This CDR3 contains 14 residues. Germline V gene lookup returns CDR1 SEHNR and CDR2 FQNEAQ (reference sequence). DNA for the CDR3: TGTGCCAGCAGCCCTTCGGACGGCTCCTACGAGCAGTACTTC. Amino acid sequence: CASSPSDGSYEQYF.

Relative to its sample, this clonotype is medium-sized. The rearrangement uses TRBV5-8 and TRBJ2-1; D might be TRBD2 (5 bases). Trimming removed 1 base from V and 8 bases from J, with 16 bases in between. Germline V lookup: CDR1 SGHTS, CDR2 YDEGEE. There are 15 residues in the CDR3. DNA for the CDR3: TGTGCCAGCAGCTTGTCTTGGGAAGCGGATGATGAGCAGTTCTTC. Residues: CASSLSWEADDEQFF.

Relative to its sample, this clonotype is medium-sized. The chain couples TRBV29-1 to TRBJ1-2; no firm D call. Germline V gene sequence: CDR1 SQVTM, CDR2 ANQGSEA. With 3 bases removed from V and 8 bases from J, the gap between germline ends came to 4 bases. CDR3 size: 9 residues. The CDR3 loop reads CSVDQGYTF. The CDR3 DNA sequence: TGCAGCGTTGATCAAGGCTACACCTTC.

This clonotype is large in the sample. The V and J genes are TRBV29-1 and TRBJ2-1, with a tentative D call TRBD2 (5 bases). This CDR3 has 13 residues. Trimming left V 6 bases short and J 1 base short, with 10 bases between. Germline V gives CDR1 SQVTM, CDR2 ANQGSEA. The DNA for the CDR3 is TGCAGCGTCCGGGGAAATTCCTACAATGAGCAGTTCTTC. It encodes CSVRGNSYNEQFF.

By share, this clonotype counts as medium-sized. The CDR3 region has the DNA TGTGCCACCGAGGGCAGCTACACCGGGGAGCTGTTTTTT. Protein: CATEGSYTGELFF. The chain employs TRBV24-1 and TRBJ2-2; D perhaps matches TRBD2 (5 bases). Deletions cut 9 bases from V and 3 bases from J, with 10 bases between. The germline V gene has CDR1 KGHDR and CDR2 SFDVKD. CDR3 length: 13 residues.

This clonotype counts as large. The CDR3 DNA reads as TGTGCCAGCAGTGAAGCGGCGCTTTCACCCCTCCACTTT. The encoded protein is CASSEAALSPLHF. V and J are TRBV2 and TRBJ1-6, with D unresolved. Trimming pared 0 bases from V and 9 bases from J, leaving 6 bases between. This CDR3 comprises 13 residues. Germline V gene sequence: CDR1 SNHLY, CDR2 FYNNEI.

By share, this clonotype counts as medium-sized (0.01 to 0.1%). V is TRBV28 and J is TRBJ2-2, with D unclear. Trimming took 3 bases from V and 6 from J, leaving 5 bases between them. CDR3 length equals 12 residues. CDR1 is MDHEN, CDR2 SYDVKM, per germline. This CDR3 is CASSFGSGELFF. CDR3 sequence (DNA): TGTGCCAGCAGTTTTGGATCCGGGGAGCTGTTTTTT.

This clonotype was detected a few times. J is TRBJ2-7 and V is TRBV7-9, with D tentatively TRBD1 (5 bases). The CDR3 is 13 residues long. Trimming took 3 bases from V and 2 from J, leaving 8 bases between them. CDR1 and CDR2 from the germline V gene are SEHNR and FQNEAQ (reference sequence). Here the CDR3 DNA reads TGTGCCAGCAGCTTGGACAATACCTACGAGCAGTACTTC. It specifies CASSLDNTYEQYF.

This chain uses TRBV15 with TRBJ1-1; tentative D call: TRBD1 (5 bases). CDR3 length: 14 residues. Germline CDR1 is LNHNV and CDR2 is YYDKDF (reference sequence). Trimming removed 3 bases at V and 1 base at J, with 9 bases between. The CDR3 loop is CATSRTAGNTEAFF. For the CDR3, the DNA is TGTGCCACCAGCAGGACAGCGGGGAACACTGAAGCTTTCTTT.

This clonotype was observed a handful of times. V and J are TRBV5-8 and TRBJ1-5, with 9 bases fitting TRBD1. This CDR3 region has 14 residues. J gave up 2 bases and V 3 bases, and 0 bases lay outside the gene matches. CDR1 SGHTS and CDR2 YDEGEE come from the germline V gene. CDR3 in DNA: TGTGCCAGCAGCTGGACAGGGGGCAATCAGCCCCAGCATTTT. Protein: CASSWTGGNQPQHF.

By share, this clonotype counts as large. CDR3 region: CASSYRQMNTEAFF. CDR3 in DNA: TGTGCCAGCAGTTATCGACAGATGAACACTGAAGCTTTCTTT. The rearrangement joins TRBV28 to TRBJ1-1; D perhaps matches TRBD1 (5 bases). The length of the CDR3 is 14 residues. Between the trimmed V and J ends, which lost 4 bases and 0 bases, there was a span of 9 bases. Per the germline V gene, CDR1 is MDHEN and CDR2 is SYDVKM.

In this sample, this clonotype is medium-sized (0.01 to 0.1%). This rearrangement joins TRBV7-6 to TRBJ1-4, with TRBD1 matching 10 bases. Germline V gives CDR1 SGHVS, CDR2 FNYEAQ. Trimming cost V 5 bases and J 7 bases; bases outside gene matches: 7. The CDR3 runs to 15 residues. The CDR3 DNA sequence: TGTGCCAGCAGCCAAAGGGACAGGGGCGTTGAAAAACTGTTTTTT. This codes for CASSQRDRGVEKLFF.

This clonotype is large (0.1 to 1%). J is TRBJ2-3 and V is TRBV27, with 8 bases fitting TRBD1. Trimming took 4 bases from V and 4 from J; bases not matched to a gene: 4. The V gene's germline CDR1 is MNHEY and CDR2 SMNVEV (reference sequence). The CDR3 sequence is 14 residues long. CDR3 in DNA: TGTGCCAGCAGTTCGGACAGGGCCGCAGATACGCAGTATTTT. This codes for CASSSDRAADTQYF.

In its sample, this clonotype ranks as medium-sized. The V call is TRBV4-3, the J call TRBJ1-1; 9 bases map to TRBD1. Germline lookup yields CDR1 LGHNA and CDR2 YSLEER. The CDR3 is 14 residues long. The junction had 8 bases not matched to a gene; V was cut back by 1 base and J by 11 bases. Here the CDR3 reads CASSQAGTGRMAFF. CDR3 nucleotides: TGCGCCAGCAGCCAAGCAGGGACAGGGCGTATGGCTTTCTTT.

By share, this clonotype counts as medium-sized (0.01 to 0.1%). This sequence joins TRBV7-2 and TRBJ2-5; D unresolved. V was clipped by 3 bases and J by 7 bases, with 9 bases between them. Per the germline V gene, CDR1 is SGHTA and CDR2 is FQGNSA. The CDR3 length is 12 residues. The CDR3 bases are TGTGCCAGCAGCTTCCCACGGCGGACCCAGTACTTC. Translated, it gives CASSFPRRTQYF.

This clonotype is labeled medium-sized. The J gene is TRBJ2-1, the V gene TRBV11-2, with D perhaps assigned TRBD1 or TRBD2 (6 bases each). The V end lost 5 bases, the J end lost 10 bases, and 21 bases lay between the germline ends. Germline V gene sequence: CDR1 SGHAT, CDR2 FQNNGV. The length of the CDR3 is 15 residues. The CDR3 reads CASSQNPGAGKEQFF. The CDR3 DNA reads as TGTGCCAGCAGCCAAAACCCGGGGGCCGGCAAGGAGCAGTTCTTC.

This clonotype rates as medium-sized. The chain carries TRBV4-3 and TRBJ1-1; 9 nucleotides agree with TRBD1. Trimming removed 2 bases from V and 4 bases from J; junction bases left unmatched: 5. This CDR3 has 15 amino acids. Germline CDR1 is LGHNA and CDR2 is YSLEER. This CDR3 reads CASSQRDRAGTEAFF. The CDR3 DNA reads TGCGCCAGCAGCCAAAGGGACAGGGCGGGCACTGAAGCTTTCTTT.

By frequency in the sample, this clonotype is medium-sized (0.01 to 0.1%). The V and J genes are TRBV9 and TRBJ2-7; D not certain. Looked up from germline, CDR1 is SGDLS and CDR2 is YYNGEE. The CDR3 is 13 amino acids. V lost 0 bases and J 2 bases, leaving 6 bases between the germline ends. The CDR3 DNA reads TGTGCCAGCAGCGTAGGAACTACCTACGAGCAGTACTTC. This gives the protein CASSVGTTYEQYF.

This clonotype is deemed medium-sized. The gene calls are TRBV6-5 and TRBJ2-3, with 9 bases matching TRBD1. With V trimmed by 6 bases and J by 4 bases, 8 bases remained unmatched. Germline V gives CDR1 MNHEY, CDR2 SVGAGI. The CDR3 covers 15 residues. CDR3: CASSKGQGGPDTQYF. CDR3 bases: TGTGCCAGCAGCAAGGGACAGGGAGGCCCAGATACGCAGTATTTT.